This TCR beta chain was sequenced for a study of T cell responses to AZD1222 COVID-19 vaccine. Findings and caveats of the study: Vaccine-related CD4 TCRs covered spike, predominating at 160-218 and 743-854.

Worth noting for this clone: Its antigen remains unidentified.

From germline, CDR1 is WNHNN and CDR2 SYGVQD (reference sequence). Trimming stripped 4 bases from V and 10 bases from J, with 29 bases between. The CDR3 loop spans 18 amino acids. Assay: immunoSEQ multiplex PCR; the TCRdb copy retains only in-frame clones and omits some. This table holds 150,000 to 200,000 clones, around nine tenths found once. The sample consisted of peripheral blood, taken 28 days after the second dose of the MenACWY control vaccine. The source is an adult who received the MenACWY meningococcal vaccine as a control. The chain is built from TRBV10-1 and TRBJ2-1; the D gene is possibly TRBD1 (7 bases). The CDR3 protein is CASSGDRTTSDFSGEQFF. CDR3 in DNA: TGCGCCAGCAGTGGGGACAGAACGACTAGTGACTTTTCGGGCGAGCAGTTCTTC.